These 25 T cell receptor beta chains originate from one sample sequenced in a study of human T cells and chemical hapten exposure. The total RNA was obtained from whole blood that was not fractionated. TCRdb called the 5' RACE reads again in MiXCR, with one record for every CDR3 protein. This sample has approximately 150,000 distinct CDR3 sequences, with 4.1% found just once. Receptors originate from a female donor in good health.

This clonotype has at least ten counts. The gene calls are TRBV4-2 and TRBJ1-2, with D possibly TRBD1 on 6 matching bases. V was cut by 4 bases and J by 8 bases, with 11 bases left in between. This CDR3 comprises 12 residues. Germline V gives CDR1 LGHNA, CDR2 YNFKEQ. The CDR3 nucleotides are TGTGCCAGCAGCCGAGAACAGGGAGGCTACACCTTC. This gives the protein CASSREQGGYTF.

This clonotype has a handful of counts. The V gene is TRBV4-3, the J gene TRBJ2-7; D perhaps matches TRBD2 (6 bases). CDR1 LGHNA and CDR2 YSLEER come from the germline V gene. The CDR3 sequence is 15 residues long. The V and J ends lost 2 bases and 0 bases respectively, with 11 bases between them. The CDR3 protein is CASSQLVGSSYEQYF. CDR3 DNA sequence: TGCGCCAGCAGCCAATTGGTCGGGAGCTCCTACGAGCAGTACTTC.

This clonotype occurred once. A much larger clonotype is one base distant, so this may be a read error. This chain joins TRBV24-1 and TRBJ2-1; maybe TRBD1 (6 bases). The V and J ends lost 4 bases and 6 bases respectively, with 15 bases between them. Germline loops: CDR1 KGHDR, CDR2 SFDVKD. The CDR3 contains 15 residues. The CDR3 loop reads CATSDLNHRVNEQFF. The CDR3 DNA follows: TGTGCCACCAGTGACCTAAATCACAGGGTCAATGAGCAGTTCTTC.

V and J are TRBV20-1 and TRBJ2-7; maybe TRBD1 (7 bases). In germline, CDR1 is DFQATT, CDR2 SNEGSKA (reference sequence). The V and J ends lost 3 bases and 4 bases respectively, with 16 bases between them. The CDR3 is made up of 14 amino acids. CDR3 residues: CSARPGAGGYEQYF. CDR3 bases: TGCAGTGCTAGGCCGGGGGCAGGGGGTTACGAGCAGTACTTC.

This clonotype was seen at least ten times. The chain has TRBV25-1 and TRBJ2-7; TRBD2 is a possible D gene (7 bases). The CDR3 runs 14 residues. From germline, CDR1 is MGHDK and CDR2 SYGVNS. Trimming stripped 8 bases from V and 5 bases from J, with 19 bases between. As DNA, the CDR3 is TGTGCCAGCCAGCCACAGGGCAGCGGGGACGAGCAGTACTTC. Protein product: CASQPQGSGDEQYF.

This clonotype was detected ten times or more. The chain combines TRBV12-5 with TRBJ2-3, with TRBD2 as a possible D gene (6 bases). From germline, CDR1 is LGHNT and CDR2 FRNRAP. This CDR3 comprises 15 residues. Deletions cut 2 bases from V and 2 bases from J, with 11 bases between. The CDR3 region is CASGLNGGATDTQYF. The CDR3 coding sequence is TGTGCTAGTGGTTTGAATGGCGGGGCCACAGATACGCAGTATTTT.

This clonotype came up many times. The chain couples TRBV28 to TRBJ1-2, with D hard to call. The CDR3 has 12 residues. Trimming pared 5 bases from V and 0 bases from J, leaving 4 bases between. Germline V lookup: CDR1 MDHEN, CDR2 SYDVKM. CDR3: CASSKPNYGYTF. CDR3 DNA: TGTGCCAGCAGTAAACCTAACTATGGCTACACCTTC.

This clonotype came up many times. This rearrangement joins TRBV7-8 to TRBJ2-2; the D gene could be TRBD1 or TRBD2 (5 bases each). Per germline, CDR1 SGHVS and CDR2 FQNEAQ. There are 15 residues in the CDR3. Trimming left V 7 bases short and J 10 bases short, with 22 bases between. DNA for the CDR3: TGTGCCAGCAAGCACCGGGACCTCGGCCTTGAGGAGCTGTTTTTT. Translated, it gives CASKHRDLGLEELFF.

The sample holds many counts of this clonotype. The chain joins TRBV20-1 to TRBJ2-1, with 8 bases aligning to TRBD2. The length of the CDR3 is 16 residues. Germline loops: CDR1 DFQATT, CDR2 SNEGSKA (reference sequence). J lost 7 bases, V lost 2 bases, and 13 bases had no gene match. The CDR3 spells CSARKRGGPGGNEQFF. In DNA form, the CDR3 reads TGCAGTGCTAGAAAACGCGGGGGGCCCGGCGGGAATGAGCAGTTCTTC.

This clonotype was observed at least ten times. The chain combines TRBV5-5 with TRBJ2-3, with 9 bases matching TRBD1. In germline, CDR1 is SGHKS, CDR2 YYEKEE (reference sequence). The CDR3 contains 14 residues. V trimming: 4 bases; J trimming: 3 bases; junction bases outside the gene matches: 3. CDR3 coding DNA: TGTGCCAGCAGCCATGGACAGGGGACAGATACGCAGTATTTT. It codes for CASSHGQGTDTQYF.

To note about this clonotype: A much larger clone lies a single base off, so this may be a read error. As DNA, the CDR3 is TGTGCCAGCAGTTTAGGAGGACAGGGGGGAGGACCTGGAAACACCATATATTTT. Translating gives CASSLGGQGGGPGNTIYF. V gene TRBV28 combines with J gene TRBJ1-3; 10 bases agree with TRBD1. Germline values: CDR1 MDHEN, CDR2 SYDVKM. Trimming cost V 2 bases and J 2 bases; bases outside gene matches: 9. The CDR3 runs 18 residues.

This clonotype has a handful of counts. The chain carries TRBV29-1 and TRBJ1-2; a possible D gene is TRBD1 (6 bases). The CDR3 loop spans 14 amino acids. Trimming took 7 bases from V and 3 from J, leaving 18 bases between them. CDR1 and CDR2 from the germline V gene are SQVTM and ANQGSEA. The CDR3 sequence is CSAKETTGDYGYTF. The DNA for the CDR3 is TGCAGCGCAAAAGAAACGACAGGAGACTATGGCTACACCTTC.

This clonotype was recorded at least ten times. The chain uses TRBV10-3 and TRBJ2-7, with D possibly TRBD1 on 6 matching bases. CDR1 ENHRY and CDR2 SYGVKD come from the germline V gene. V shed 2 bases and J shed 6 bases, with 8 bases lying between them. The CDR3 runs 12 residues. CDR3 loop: CAISETGSEQYF. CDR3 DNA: TGTGCCATCAGTGAGACAGGGTCCGAGCAGTACTTC.

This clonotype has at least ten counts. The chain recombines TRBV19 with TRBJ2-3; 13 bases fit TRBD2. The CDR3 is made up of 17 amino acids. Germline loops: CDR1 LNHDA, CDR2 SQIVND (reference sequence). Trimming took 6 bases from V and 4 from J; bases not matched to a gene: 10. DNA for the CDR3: TGTGCCAGTAGCATCACTAGCGGGGGGGCCGGGGCAGATACGCAGTATTTT. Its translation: CASSITSGGAGADTQYF.

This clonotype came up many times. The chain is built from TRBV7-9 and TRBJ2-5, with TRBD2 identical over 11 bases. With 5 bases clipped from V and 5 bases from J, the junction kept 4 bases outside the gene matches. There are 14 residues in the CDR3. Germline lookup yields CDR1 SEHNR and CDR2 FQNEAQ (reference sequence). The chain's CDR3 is CASSHSGGAETQYF. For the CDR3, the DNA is TGTGCCAGCAGCCATAGCGGGGGGGCGGAGACCCAGTACTTC.

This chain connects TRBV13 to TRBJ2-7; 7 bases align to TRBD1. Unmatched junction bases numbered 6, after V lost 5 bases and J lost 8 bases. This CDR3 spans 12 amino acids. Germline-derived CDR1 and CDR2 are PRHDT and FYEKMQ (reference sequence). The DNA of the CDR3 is TGTGCCAGCAGCCTGGACAGGCTCAAGCAGTACTTC. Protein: CASSLDRLKQYF.

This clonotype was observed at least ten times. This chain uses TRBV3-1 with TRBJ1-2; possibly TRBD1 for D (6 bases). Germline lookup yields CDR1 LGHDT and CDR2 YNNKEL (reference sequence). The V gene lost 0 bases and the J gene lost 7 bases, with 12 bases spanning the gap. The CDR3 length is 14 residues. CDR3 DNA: TGTGCCAGCAGCCAAGATTCGGGGACAAGTGGCTACACCTTC. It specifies CASSQDSGTSGYTF.

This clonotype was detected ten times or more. CDR3 amino acids: CASRENRGGTGELFF. CDR3 coding DNA: TGTGCCAGCAGGGAAAACAGGGGGGGCACCGGGGAGCTGTTTTTT. The genes are TRBV3-1 and TRBJ2-2; maybe TRBD1 (8 bases). The V end lost 6 bases, the J end lost 4 bases, and 15 bases lay between the germline ends. CDR3 length equals 15 residues. Germline CDR1 and CDR2: LGHDT and YNNKEL (reference sequence).

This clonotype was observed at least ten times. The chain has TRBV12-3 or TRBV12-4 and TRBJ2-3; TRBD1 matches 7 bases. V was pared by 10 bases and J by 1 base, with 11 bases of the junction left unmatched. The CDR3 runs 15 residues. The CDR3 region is CATLIAGGRTDTQYF. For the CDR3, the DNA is TGTGCCACCCTGATCGCAGGGGGTCGCACAGATACGCAGTATTTT.

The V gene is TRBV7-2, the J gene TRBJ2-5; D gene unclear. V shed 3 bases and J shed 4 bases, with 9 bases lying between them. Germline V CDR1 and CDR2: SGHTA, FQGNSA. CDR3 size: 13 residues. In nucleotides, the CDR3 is TGTGCCAGCAGCTTGGACCCAGGAGAGACCCAGTACTTC. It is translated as CASSLDPGETQYF.

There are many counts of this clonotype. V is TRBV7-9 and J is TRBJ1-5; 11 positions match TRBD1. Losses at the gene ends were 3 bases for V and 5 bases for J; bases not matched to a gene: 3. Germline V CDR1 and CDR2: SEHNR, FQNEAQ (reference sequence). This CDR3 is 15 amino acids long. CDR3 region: CASSLGQGVDQPQHF. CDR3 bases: TGTGCCAGCAGCTTGGGACAGGGGGTCGATCAGCCCCAGCATTTT.

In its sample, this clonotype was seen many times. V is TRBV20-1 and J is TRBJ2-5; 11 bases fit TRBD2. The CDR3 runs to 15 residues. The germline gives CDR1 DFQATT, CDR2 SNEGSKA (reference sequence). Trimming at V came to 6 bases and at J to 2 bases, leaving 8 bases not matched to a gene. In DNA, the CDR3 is TGCAGTGCCAAAAAGACTAGCGGGGAACAAGAGACCCAGTACTTC. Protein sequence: CSAKKTSGEQETQYF.

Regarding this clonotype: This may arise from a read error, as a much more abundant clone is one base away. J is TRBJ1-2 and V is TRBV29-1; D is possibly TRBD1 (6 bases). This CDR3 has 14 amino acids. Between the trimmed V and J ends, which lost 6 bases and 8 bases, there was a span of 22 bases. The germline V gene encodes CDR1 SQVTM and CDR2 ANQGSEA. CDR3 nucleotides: TGCAGCGTCCAGTACAGGGAATGGGTAGGGGGCTACACCTTC. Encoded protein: CSVQYREWVGGYTF.

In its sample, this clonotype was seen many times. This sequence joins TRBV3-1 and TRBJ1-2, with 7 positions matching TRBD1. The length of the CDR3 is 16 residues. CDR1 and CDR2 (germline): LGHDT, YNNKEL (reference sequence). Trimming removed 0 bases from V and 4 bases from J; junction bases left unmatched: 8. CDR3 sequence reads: CASSQEIGTVPYGYTF. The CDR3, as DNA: TGTGCCAGCAGCCAAGAAATTGGGACAGTTCCCTATGGCTACACCTTC.

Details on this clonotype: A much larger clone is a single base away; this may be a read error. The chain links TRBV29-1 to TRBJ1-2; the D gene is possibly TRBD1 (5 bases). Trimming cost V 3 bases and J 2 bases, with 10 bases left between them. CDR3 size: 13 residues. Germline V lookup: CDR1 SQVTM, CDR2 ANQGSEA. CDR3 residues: CSVDAQENYGYTF. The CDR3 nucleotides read TGCAGCGTTGATGCACAGGAGAACTATGGCTACACCTTC.